This record concerns one T cell receptor (beta chain) sequence. One junction end does not reproduce the germline sequence, and a read error may be involved. The template, about 500 ng total RNA, yielded TCR beta cDNA made with a constant-region primer. Researchers made the TCR beta libraries by running three nested multiplex PCR rounds with slightly modified ARM-PCR. The study ran its first two PCR rounds for approximately 11 cycles each, using TRBV1-TRBV30 forward primers and a C-beta reverse primer. In TCRdb, the multiplex PCR reads were re-called with MiXCR into one record per CDR3 protein. This repertoire shows about 310,000 distinct CDR3 sequences, approximately 54% found once; its top ten account for approximately 15%. The sample is drawn from a study of tumor-infiltrating lymphocytes in primary liver carcinoma. Researchers drew blood RNA from unsorted whole blood and extracted germline DNA as well.

This CDR3 is built from 12 residues. The sequence came from a woman aged 30 to 39 with primary liver carcinoma and hepatitis B virus infection. Sequences were obtained from peripheral blood. The chain joins TRBV12-3 or TRBV12-4 to TRBJ2-1; no clear D gene. In DNA form, the CDR3 reads TGTGTCAGCAGTGACCCTAGCAATGAGCAGTTCTTC. Protein: CVSSDPSNEQFF.